This T cell receptor beta chain was identified in a study of PD-L1 blockade in urothelial cancer. Assay used: immunoSEQ multiplex PCR; TCRdb lists only in-frame clones, some missing. There are 48,000 or so clones in the sample; roughly 87% occur only once, and about 15% lies in the top ten. Time point here: pretreatment peripheral blood. V dropped 5 bases and J dropped 5 bases, with 18 bases sitting between them. Germline-derived CDR1 and CDR2 are LNHDA and SQIVND (reference sequence). CDR3 length equals 15 residues. The V gene is TRBV19, the J gene TRBJ1-2; tentative D call: TRBD1 (6 bases). The sample in question was PBMCs, obtained around atezolizumab (anti-PD-L1) treatment. The receptor's source is a woman between 55 and 75 years old with urothelial cancer. CDR3 DNA: TGTGCCAGTAGTTCGCAGACTCACGGGACATATGGCTACACCTTC. It specifies CASSSQTHGTYGYTF.